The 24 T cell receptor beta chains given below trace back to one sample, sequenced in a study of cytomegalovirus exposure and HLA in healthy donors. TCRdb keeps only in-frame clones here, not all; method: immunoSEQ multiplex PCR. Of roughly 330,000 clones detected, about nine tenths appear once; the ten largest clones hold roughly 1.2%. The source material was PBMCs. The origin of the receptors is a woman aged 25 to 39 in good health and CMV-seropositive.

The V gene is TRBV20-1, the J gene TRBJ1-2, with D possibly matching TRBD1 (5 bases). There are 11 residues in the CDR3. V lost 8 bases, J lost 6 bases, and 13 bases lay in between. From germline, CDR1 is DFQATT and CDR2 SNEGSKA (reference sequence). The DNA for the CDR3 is TGCAGTTTCAGGGACCTGGATGGCTACACCTTC. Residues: CSFRDLDGYTF.

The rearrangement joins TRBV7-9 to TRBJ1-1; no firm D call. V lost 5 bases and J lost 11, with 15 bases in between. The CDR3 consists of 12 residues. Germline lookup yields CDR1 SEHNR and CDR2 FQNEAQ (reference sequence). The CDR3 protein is CASSTQTPIAFF. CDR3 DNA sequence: TGTGCCAGCAGCACTCAGACACCCATTGCTTTCTTT.

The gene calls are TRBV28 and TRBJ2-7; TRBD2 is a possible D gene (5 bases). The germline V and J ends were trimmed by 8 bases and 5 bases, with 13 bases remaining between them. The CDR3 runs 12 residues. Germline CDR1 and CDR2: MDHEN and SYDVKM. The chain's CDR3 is CASAGIWNEQYF. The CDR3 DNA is TGTGCCAGCGCGGGCATTTGGAACGAGCAGTACTTC.

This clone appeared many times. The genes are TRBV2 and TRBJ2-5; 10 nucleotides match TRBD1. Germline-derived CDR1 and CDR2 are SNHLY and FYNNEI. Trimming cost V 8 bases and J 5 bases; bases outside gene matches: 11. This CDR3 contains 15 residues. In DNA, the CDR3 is TGTGCCAGCCACACTGGACAGGGGGTACGGGAGACCCAGTACTTC. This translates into CASHTGQGVRETQYF. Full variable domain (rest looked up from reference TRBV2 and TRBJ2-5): EPEVTQTPSHQVTQMGQEVILRCVPISNHLYFYWYRQILGQKVEFLVSFYNNEISEKSEIFDDQFSVERPDGSNFTLKIRSTKLEDSAMYFCASHTGQGVRETQYFGPGTRLLVL.

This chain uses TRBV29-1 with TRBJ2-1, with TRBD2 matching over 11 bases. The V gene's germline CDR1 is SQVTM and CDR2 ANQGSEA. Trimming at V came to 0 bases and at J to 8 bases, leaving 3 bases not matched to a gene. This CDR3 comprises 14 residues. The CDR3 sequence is CSVEEVLAGDEQFF. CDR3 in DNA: TGCAGCGTTGAAGAGGTACTAGCGGGAGATGAGCAGTTCTTC.

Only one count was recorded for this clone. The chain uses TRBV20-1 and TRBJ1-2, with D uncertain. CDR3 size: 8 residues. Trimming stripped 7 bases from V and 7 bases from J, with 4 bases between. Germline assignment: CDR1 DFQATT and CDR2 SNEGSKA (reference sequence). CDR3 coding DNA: TGCAGTGATAGTGGCTACACCTTC. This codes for CSDSGYTF.

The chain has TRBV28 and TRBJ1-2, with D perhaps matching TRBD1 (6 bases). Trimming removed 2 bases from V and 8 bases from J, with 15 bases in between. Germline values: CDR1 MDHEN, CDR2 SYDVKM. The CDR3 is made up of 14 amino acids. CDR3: CASSLGIGTYGYTF. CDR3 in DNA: TGTGCCAGCAGTTTAGGGATTGGGACATACGGCTACACCTTC.

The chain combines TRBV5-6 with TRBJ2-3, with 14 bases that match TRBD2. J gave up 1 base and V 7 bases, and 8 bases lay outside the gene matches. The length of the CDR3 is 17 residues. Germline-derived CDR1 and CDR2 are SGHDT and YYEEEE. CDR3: CASFQTSGGGGTDTQYF. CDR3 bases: TGTGCCAGCTTCCAGACTAGCGGGGGGGGAGGCACAGATACGCAGTATTTT.

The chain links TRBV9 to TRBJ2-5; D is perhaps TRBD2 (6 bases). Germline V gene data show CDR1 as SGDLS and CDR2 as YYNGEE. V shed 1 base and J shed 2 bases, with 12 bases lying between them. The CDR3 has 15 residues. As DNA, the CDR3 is TGTGCCAGCAGCGTAATCGCGGGGCAACAAGAGACCCAGTACTTC. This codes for CASSVIAGQQETQYF.

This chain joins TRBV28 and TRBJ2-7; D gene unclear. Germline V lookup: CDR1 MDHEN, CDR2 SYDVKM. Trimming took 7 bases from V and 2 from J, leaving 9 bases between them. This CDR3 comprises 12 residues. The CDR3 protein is CASTPDPYEQYF. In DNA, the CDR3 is TGTGCCAGCACTCCGGATCCCTACGAGCAGTACTTC.

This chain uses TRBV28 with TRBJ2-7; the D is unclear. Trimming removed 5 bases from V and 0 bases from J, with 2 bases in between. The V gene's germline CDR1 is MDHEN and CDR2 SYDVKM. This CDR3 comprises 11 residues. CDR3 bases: TGTGCCAGCAGTACCTCCTACGAGCAGTACTTC. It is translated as CASSTSYEQYF.

CDR3 amino acids: CASSPRQTPPGNTIYF. For the CDR3, the DNA is TGTGCCAGCAGTCCCAGACAGACCCCGCCTGGAAACACCATATATTTT. The chain joins TRBV2 to TRBJ1-3; weak D call: TRBD1 (5 bases). The CDR3 is made up of 16 amino acids. The germline V and J ends were trimmed by 5 bases and 2 bases, with 16 bases remaining between them. Germline loops: CDR1 SNHLY, CDR2 FYNNEI.

CDR3 residues: CASSGVGLGDSNQPQHF. Written as DNA, the CDR3 is TGTGCCAGCAGTGGAGTCGGACTGGGAGACAGCAATCAGCCCCAGCATTTT. The genes are TRBV2 and TRBJ1-5, with D uncertain. The V gene lost 4 bases and the J gene lost 1 base, with 17 bases spanning the gap. The length of the CDR3 is 17 residues. CDR1 and CDR2 from the germline V gene are SNHLY and FYNNEI.

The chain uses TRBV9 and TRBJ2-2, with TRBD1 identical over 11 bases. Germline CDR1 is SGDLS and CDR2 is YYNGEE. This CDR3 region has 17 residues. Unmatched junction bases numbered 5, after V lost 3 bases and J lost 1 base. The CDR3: CASSAGQGARNTGELFF. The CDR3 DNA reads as TGTGCCAGCAGCGCCGGACAGGGGGCGCGGAACACCGGGGAGCTGTTTTTT.

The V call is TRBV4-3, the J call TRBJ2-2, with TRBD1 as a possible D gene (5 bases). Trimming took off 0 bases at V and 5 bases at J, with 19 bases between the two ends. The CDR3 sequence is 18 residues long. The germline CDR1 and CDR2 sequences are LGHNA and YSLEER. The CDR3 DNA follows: TGCGCCAGCAGCCAAGATCCGTTACAGGACCATTATACCGGGGAGCTGTTTTTT. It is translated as CASSQDPLQDHYTGELFF.

CDR3 protein: CASGREGRWYEQFF. CDR3 in DNA: TGTGCCAGCGGCCGCGAAGGGAGGTGGTATGAGCAGTTCTTC. This chain links TRBV11-1 with TRBJ2-1; the D gene is possibly TRBD2 (6 bases). V lost 8 bases, J lost 8 bases, and 19 bases lay in between. Looked up from germline, CDR1 is SGHAT and CDR2 is FQDESV (reference sequence). The CDR3 totals 14 residues.

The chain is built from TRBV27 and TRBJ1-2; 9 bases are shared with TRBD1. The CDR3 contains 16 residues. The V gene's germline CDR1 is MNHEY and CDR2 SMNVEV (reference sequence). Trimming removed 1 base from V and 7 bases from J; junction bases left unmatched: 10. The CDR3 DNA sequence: TGTGCCAGCAGTTTATACCCGGGACAGGGCGATACTGGCTACACCTTC. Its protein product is CASSLYPGQGDTGYTF.

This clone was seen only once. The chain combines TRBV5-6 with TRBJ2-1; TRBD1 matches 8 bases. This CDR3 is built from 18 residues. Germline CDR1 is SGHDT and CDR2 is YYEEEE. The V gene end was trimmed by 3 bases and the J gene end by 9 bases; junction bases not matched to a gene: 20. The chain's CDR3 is CASSWAGRGLSQISEQFF. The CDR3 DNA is TGTGCCAGCAGCTGGGCAGGCAGGGGGCTTAGTCAAATTAGTGAGCAGTTCTTC. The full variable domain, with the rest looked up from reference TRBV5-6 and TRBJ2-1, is DAGVTQSPTHLIKTRGQQVTLRCSPKSGHDTVSWYQQALGQGPQFIFQYYEEEERQRGNFPDRFSGHQFPNYSSELNVNALLLGDSALYLCASSWAGRGLSQISEQFFGPGTRLTVL.

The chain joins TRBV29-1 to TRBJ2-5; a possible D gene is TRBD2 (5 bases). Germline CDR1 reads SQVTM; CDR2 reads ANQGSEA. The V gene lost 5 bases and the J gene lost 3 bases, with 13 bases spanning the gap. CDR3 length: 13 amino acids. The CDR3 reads CSVPTLVEETQYF. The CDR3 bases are TGCAGCGTTCCGACACTAGTAGAAGAGACCCAGTACTTC.

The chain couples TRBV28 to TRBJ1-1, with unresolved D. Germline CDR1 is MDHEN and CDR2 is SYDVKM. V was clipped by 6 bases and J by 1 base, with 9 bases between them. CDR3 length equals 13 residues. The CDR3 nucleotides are TGTGCCAGCAGCCGGGTATCGAACACTGAAGCTTTCTTT. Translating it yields CASSRVSNTEAFF. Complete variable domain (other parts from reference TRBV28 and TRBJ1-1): DVKVTQSSRYLVKRTGEKVFLECVQDMDHENMFWYRQDPGLGLRLIYFSYDVKMKEKGDIPEGYSVSREKKERFSLILESASTNQTSMYLCASSRVSNTEAFFGQGTRLTVV.

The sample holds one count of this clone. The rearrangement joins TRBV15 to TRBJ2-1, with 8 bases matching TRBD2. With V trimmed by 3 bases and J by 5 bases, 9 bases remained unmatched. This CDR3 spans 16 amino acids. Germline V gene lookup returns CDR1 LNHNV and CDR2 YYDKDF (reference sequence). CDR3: CATSRGAGADHNEQFF. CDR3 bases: TGTGCCACCAGCAGGGGAGCGGGAGCGGATCACAATGAGCAGTTCTTC.

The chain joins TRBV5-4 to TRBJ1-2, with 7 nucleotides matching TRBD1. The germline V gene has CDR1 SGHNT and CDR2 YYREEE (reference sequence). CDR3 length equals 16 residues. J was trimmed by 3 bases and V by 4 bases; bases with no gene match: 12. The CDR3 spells CASSLLGQAADYGYTF. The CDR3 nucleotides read TGTGCCAGCAGCCTACTAGGACAGGCGGCTGACTATGGCTACACCTTC.

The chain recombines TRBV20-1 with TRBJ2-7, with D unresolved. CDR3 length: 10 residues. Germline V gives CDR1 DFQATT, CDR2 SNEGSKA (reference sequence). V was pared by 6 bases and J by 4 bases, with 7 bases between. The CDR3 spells CSATSYEQYF. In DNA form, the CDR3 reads TGCAGTGCCACCTCATACGAGCAGTACTTC.

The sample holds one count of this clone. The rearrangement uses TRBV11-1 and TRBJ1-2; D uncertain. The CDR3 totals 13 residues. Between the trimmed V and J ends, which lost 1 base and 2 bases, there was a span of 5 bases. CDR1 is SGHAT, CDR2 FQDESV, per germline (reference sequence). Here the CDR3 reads CASSLGGNYGYTF. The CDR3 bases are TGTGCCAGCAGCTTAGGAGGGAACTATGGCTACACCTTC.